Each of the 23 T cell receptor beta chains below was sequenced from the same sample in a study of T cell changes during pregnancy in multiple sclerosis. TCRdb's copy holds only in-frame clones and misses some; the assay was immunoSEQ multiplex PCR. Here the sample spans approximately 59,000 clones, 80% to 95% being singletons. Sequencing was performed on CD4+ T cells from peripheral blood mononuclear cells, taken before pregnancy. The receptor source for this set is a female donor with multiple sclerosis, enrolled in a pregnancy study.

The chain has TRBV28 and TRBJ1-5; 9 bases align to TRBD1. CDR1 is MDHEN and CDR2 is SYDVKM in the germline V gene. This CDR3 is 15 amino acids long. J was trimmed by 1 base and V by 10 bases; bases with no gene match: 8. The DNA of the CDR3 is TGTGCCACCAGACAGGGGGATCGGAGCAATCAGCCCCAGCATTTT. Its protein is CATRQGDRSNQPQHF.

This rearrangement joins TRBV5-6 to TRBJ2-1, with D possibly matching TRBD1 (5 bases). V was pared by 3 bases and J by 9 bases, with 13 bases between. The CDR3 runs to 13 residues. Germline loops: CDR1 SGHDT, CDR2 YYEEEE. In DNA, the CDR3 is TGTGCCAGCAGCTCACCTTCAAGGGGTGAGCAGTTCTTC. Protein product: CASSSPSRGEQFF. Full variable domain (remainder filled in from reference TRBV5-6 and TRBJ2-1): DAGVTQSPTHLIKTRGQQVTLRCSPKSGHDTVSWYQQALGQGPQFIFQYYEEEERQRGNFPDRFSGHQFPNYSSELNVNALLLGDSALYLCASSSPSRGEQFFGPGTRLTVL.

V usage is TRBV29-1 and J usage is TRBJ2-1, with unresolved D. Germline-derived CDR1 and CDR2 are SQVTM and ANQGSEA. The CDR3 extends over 13 amino acids. V shed 1 base and J shed 4 bases, with 8 bases lying between them. For the CDR3, the DNA is TGCAGCGTTGAAGGTGCCGGGTACAATGAGCAGTTCTTC. Translating it yields CSVEGAGYNEQFF.

This clone has just one count. The V and J genes are TRBV28 and TRBJ2-7; TRBD2 matches at 8 bases. The length of the CDR3 is 15 residues. The V gene's germline CDR1 is MDHEN and CDR2 SYDVKM. Unmatched junction bases numbered 10, after V lost 7 bases and J lost 2 bases. CDR3 protein: CASMVLGGRTYEQYF. CDR3 DNA sequence: TGTGCCAGCATGGTACTTGGCGGGAGGACCTACGAGCAGTACTTC.

This chain links TRBV12-5 with TRBJ2-3; 7 positions match TRBD2. The J segment lost 0 bases and the V segment lost 3 bases, leaving 6 bases of the junction unmatched. From germline, CDR1 is LGHNT and CDR2 FRNRAP. CDR3 length: 16 residues. CDR3 bases: TGTGCTAGTGGTTTTCCCCCAGCGGGAAGCACAGATACGCAGTATTTT. Amino acids: CASGFPPAGSTDTQYF.

The chain has TRBV28 and TRBJ2-1; 7 bases fit TRBD2. Germline CDR1 is MDHEN and CDR2 is SYDVKM. The CDR3 totals 15 residues. Germline trimming cut 3 bases from V and 7 bases from J; bases unmatched to any gene: 9. The CDR3 DNA reads as TGTGCCAGCAGTTTCAGCGGGACCGCCTGGAATGAGCAGTTCTTC. Translated, it gives CASSFSGTAWNEQFF.

The chain joins TRBV27 to TRBJ1-1; 9 bases line up with TRBD1. The CDR3 length is 13 residues. Germline values: CDR1 MNHEY, CDR2 SMNVEV (reference sequence). V lost 6 bases, J lost 11 bases, and 10 bases stayed unmatched. CDR3 nucleotide sequence: TGTGCCAGCAGCCCATCCTGGGACAGGGTTGCTTTCTTT. It encodes CASSPSWDRVAFF.

This chain connects TRBV4-3 to TRBJ2-2; 10 bases agree with TRBD2. The CDR3 runs to 16 residues. The germline gives CDR1 LGHNA, CDR2 YSLEER. The V and J ends lost 7 bases and 3 bases, in that order; junction bases with no gene match: 8. The CDR3 DNA reads TGCGCCAGCACCCGACGAAGCGGGAGGGACACCGGGGAGCTGTTTTTT. Translation gives CASTRRSGRDTGELFF.

The V call is TRBV30, the J call TRBJ2-2; 9 bases are shared with TRBD2. Trimming removed 6 bases from V and 2 bases from J; junction bases left unmatched: 7. The CDR3 is made up of 15 amino acids. Germline V gene sequence: CDR1 GTSNPN, CDR2 SVGIG (reference sequence). The CDR3 loop reads CACPLAGLNTGELFF. The CDR3, as DNA: TGTGCCTGTCCCCTAGCGGGGTTAAACACCGGGGAGCTGTTTTTT. Full variable domain (outside the CDR3, taken from reference TRBV30 and TRBJ2-2): SQTIHQWPATLVQPVGSPLSLECTVEGTSNPNLYWYRQAAGRGLQLLFYSVGIGQISSEVPQNLSASRPQDRQFILSSKKLLLSDSGFYLCACPLAGLNTGELFFGEGSRLTVL.

The chain employs TRBV2 and TRBJ1-1, with 9 bases fitting TRBD1. The CDR3 covers 14 residues. With V trimmed by 5 bases and J by 1 base, 2 bases remained unmatched. Germline CDR1 is SNHLY and CDR2 is FYNNEI. Here the CDR3 DNA reads TGTGCCAGCAGTTCACAGGGGGCGAACACTGAAGCTTTCTTT. Its protein is CASSSQGANTEAFF.

The rearrangement uses TRBV5-4 and TRBJ2-7, with 10 positions matching TRBD2. Germline V gene lookup returns CDR1 SGHNT and CDR2 YYREEE (reference sequence). V shed 0 bases, J shed 6 bases, and the junction held 3 bases outside the gene matches. CDR3 length: 14 amino acids. CDR3 DNA sequence: TGTGCCAGCAGCTTGGGCCTAGCGGGAGTCGAGCAGTACTTC. It encodes CASSLGLAGVEQYF.

The J gene is TRBJ2-5, the V gene TRBV6-1, with D possibly matching TRBD1 (5 bases). The germline V gene encodes CDR1 MNHNS and CDR2 SASEGT. The V end lost 2 bases, the J end lost 2 bases, and 9 bases lay between the germline ends. The CDR3 covers 14 residues. DNA for the CDR3: TGTGCCAGCAGTGAAAGCAGGGCACAAGAGACCCAGTACTTC. It yields the protein CASSESRAQETQYF.

The chain carries TRBV7-3 and TRBJ2-3, with 9 bases matching TRBD2. The trim removed 5 bases at V and 6 bases at J, leaving 9 bases unmatched. The CDR3 has 15 amino acids. Germline CDR1 is SGHTA and CDR2 is FQGTGA. CDR3 sequence: CASSETAGGLDTQYF. Here the CDR3 DNA reads TGTGCCAGCAGCGAGACAGCGGGAGGATTGGATACGCAGTATTTT.

J is TRBJ1-4 and V is TRBV7-2, with D possibly TRBD1 on 5 matching bases. The CDR3 sequence is 14 residues long. V was clipped by 3 bases and J by 8 bases, with 13 bases between them. CDR1 SGHTA and CDR2 FQGNSA come from the germline V gene. Here the CDR3 DNA reads TGTGCCAGCAGCTTGGAAAGGAGGGGAGAAAAACTGTTTTTT. The encoded protein is CASSLERRGEKLFF.

The chain is built from TRBV2 and TRBJ2-3; possibly TRBD2 for D (5 bases). Deletions cut 7 bases from V and 5 bases from J, with 16 bases between. Germline CDR1 is SNHLY and CDR2 is FYNNEI. The CDR3 contains 14 residues. CDR3 nucleotides: TGTGCCAGCACCAGGCCGGGAATCCAAGATACGCAGTATTTT. Protein product: CASTRPGIQDTQYF.

The chain uses TRBV5-6 and TRBJ2-3, with unresolved D. The germline V gene has CDR1 SGHDT and CDR2 YYEEEE. The V end lost 3 bases, the J end lost 1 base, and 12 bases lay between the germline ends. This CDR3 is built from 15 residues. The CDR3 loop reads CASSSWAGGTDTQYF. The CDR3 coding sequence is TGTGCCAGCAGCTCCTGGGCAGGCGGCACAGATACGCAGTATTTT.

V usage is TRBV15 and J usage is TRBJ2-5, with TRBD1 matching 7 bases. TRBJ2-7 explains the end of the DNA better; the J call may be wrong. This CDR3 region has 14 residues. Germline V gene sequence: CDR1 LNHNV, CDR2 YYDKDF (reference sequence). CDR3 sequence reads: CATSVRTGVYEQYF. In DNA, the CDR3 is TGTGCCACCAGCGTAAGAACAGGGGTTTACGAGCAGTACTTC.

This clone was observed once. J is TRBJ2-7 and V is TRBV5-4; D possibly corresponds to TRBD1 (5 bases). CDR3 size: 15 residues. CDR1 SGHNT and CDR2 YYREEE come from the germline V gene (reference sequence). The V end lost 0 bases, the J end lost 0 bases, and 10 bases lay between the germline ends. CDR3 in amino acids: CASSLGGSSSYEQYF. In DNA form, the CDR3 reads TGTGCCAGCAGCTTGGGGGGCTCAAGCTCCTACGAGCAGTACTTC.

The chain is built from TRBV11-2 and TRBJ1-1, with a possible D match to TRBD1 (5 bases). The CDR3 loop spans 17 amino acids. Germline loops: CDR1 SGHAT, CDR2 FQNNGV. The V end was cut by 4 bases, the J end by 2 bases, with 20 bases between. Written as DNA, the CDR3 is TGTGCCAGCAGCTCACGAACTGGGGGGGATCCAAACACTGAAGCTTTCTTT. Amino acid sequence: CASSSRTGGDPNTEAFF.

The CDR3 protein is CASSLELAENPGETQYF. In DNA form, the CDR3 reads TGTGCCAGCAGCTTGGAACTAGCGGAGAACCCCGGGGAGACCCAGTACTTC. The chain uses TRBV7-2 and TRBJ2-5; 8 nucleotides line up with TRBD2. CDR1 is SGHTA and CDR2 is FQGNSA in the germline V gene. V lost 3 bases and J lost 5; bases outside the gene matches: 14. This CDR3 has 17 amino acids.

The DNA for the CDR3 is TGTGCCAGCACAGGGGTCGCGAACACTGAAGCTTTCTTT. Its protein product is CASTGVANTEAFF. V and J are TRBV13 and TRBJ1-1; a possible D gene is TRBD1 (6 bases). The germline V gene encodes CDR1 PRHDT and CDR2 FYEKMQ (reference sequence). The CDR3 has 13 amino acids. Trimming stripped 7 bases from V and 1 base from J, with 10 bases between.

The chain uses TRBV7-8 and TRBJ1-5; 12 bases are a match to TRBD1. Germline lookup yields CDR1 SGHVS and CDR2 FQNEAQ. J gave up 2 bases and V 5 bases, and 16 bases lay outside the gene matches. This CDR3 has 20 amino acids. The CDR3: CASSGAYRDRGLSGNQPQHF. The CDR3 DNA is TGTGCCAGCAGCGGAGCGTACCGGGACAGGGGGCTTAGCGGCAATCAGCCCCAGCATTTT.

The rearrangement links TRBV21-1 to TRBJ2-7; TRBD2 is the table's D call, not checked against the DNA. TRBV21-1 is given as a pseudogene. CDR3 length: 17 amino acids. This CDR3 is CASSKAWERRCPCEQYF. The CDR3 coding sequence is TGTGCCAGCAGCAAAGCTTGGGAGCGCCGGTGTCCCTGCGAGCAGTACTTC.